This T cell receptor (beta chain) was sequenced in a study of a mutant IDH1 vaccine in newly diagnosed glioma (dated by TCRdb to about 2021). As for the study more broadly: Patients were given eight vaccinations, in weeks 1, 3, 5, 7, 11, 15, 19 and 23, which matched visits V03 through V10. Vaccination was initiated 4-6 weeks after radiotherapy alone, or concurrently with temozolomide cycles in the chemotherapy-containing groups. Of the approximately 30 treated patients, about 62% were male and about 38% were female, and the mean age was approximately 41 years. Before enrollment, patients had received standard therapy of radiotherapy alone, temozolomide alone, or radiochemotherapy with temozolomide; most received the combination. Peripheral blood was drawn at six visits: V03 (baseline), V05, V07, V10, V12 and V13. Longitudinal TCRB deep sequencing was done for some 26 treated patients, wherever samples were available for exploratory analyses. The paper as a whole reports these results and caveats: It was noted by the authors that analyses of patient blood samples could not be reproduced owing to sample limitations. Immune responses induced by the vaccine were seen in more than 85% of patients across multiple MHC alleles. Pseudoprogression seemed to be unrelated to changes in the top peripheral T cell clonotypes found by TCRB sequencing. PBMC samples for TCRB deep sequencing were selected based on availability.

Comment on this clone: Its binding antigen is unknown. No much larger clone is present one base from it, and per-base qualities are unavailable.

Library preparation employed the immunoSEQ multiplex PCR assay. Rearranged TCR beta chain sequences were amplified with the hsTCRB Kit following the manufacturer's protocol. An Illumina MiSeq was used to sequence the TCRB libraries. The authors' analysis ran thus. The kit vendor's proprietary platform handled demultiplexing, trimming and gene mapping. The source is immuneACCESS, and TCRdb retained only in-frame sequences with V and J called. Part of the clones is not carried over; for the studies checked, unresolved V genes explain less than half of this, and the remainder is unexplained. V and J calls and clone size follow that table, whereas D and trimming were derived from the DNA. The sample profile shows tens of thousands of clones; around 80% of them were found once. Over 4.5% of the sample belongs to the ten largest clones. At the junction V is shortened by 5 bases and J by 6 bases, with 16 bases in between. The CDR3 has 15 amino acids, counting the end cysteine and phenylalanine. The only DNA kept is the CDR3, 45 bases in frame from the first base. Looking up the germline V gene yields CDR1 SGHTA and CDR2 FQGTGA.

The label giving this sample's time point can be read as: week 11, during vaccination. Each vaccine dose, consisting of 300 ug of a 20-mer mutant IDH1 peptide in Montanide, was administered subcutaneously with topical imiquimod. Donors had newly diagnosed WHO grade 3 or 4 IDH1-mutant astrocytomas with loss of nuclear ATRX. The samples were drawn from NOA16, a multicentre, single-arm, open-label phase I trial in Germany that tested a mutant IDH1 peptide vaccine in humans for the first time. Genomic DNA for TCRB sequencing was extracted from EDTA blood using the DNeasy Blood and Tissue Kit. The TCR comes from a man aged 50 or older with glioma. The sample here was PBMCs, taken from a glioma patient whose treatment included an IDH1 peptide vaccine. The chain uses TRBV7-3 and TRBJ2-2; the D region possibly corresponds to TRBD1 (5 bases align). CDR3 loop: CASSPSQGSSGELFF. The base sequence is TGTGCCAGCAGCCCGTCTCAGGGAAGTTCCGGGGAGCTGTTTTTT.